Listed here are 28 T cell receptor beta chains from one sample, sequenced in a study of cytomegalovirus exposure and HLA in healthy donors. This PCR relied on a set of 60 Vbeta primers and 13 Jbeta primers. TCRdb's table, derived via immunoSEQ multiplex PCR, lists solely in-frame clones and lacks some. The table includes roughly 150,000 clones, under 70% detected once. Material for sequencing was PBMCs. All receptors derive from a woman younger than 45 in good health and CMV-seropositive.

Here the CDR3 DNA reads TGTGCCAGCTCACCGGAGCGGGGCTTGAACACTGAAGCTTTCTTT. It codes for CASSPERGLNTEAFF. The chain uses TRBV18 and TRBJ1-1; a weak D match, TRBD1 (5 bases). This CDR3 is built from 15 residues. V dropped 3 bases and J dropped 0 bases, with 11 bases sitting between them. CDR1 and CDR2 (germline): KGHSH, LQKENI.

The V gene is TRBV18, the J gene TRBJ2-2; D possibly corresponds to TRBD1 (6 bases). Germline CDR1 reads KGHSH; CDR2 reads LQKENI. V lost 4 bases and J lost 6, with 9 bases in between. The CDR3 runs 13 residues. In DNA form, the CDR3 reads TGTGCCAGCTCACTGTACAGGGCCGGGGAGCTGTTTTTT. This encodes CASSLYRAGELFF. The full variable domain, completed using reference TRBV18 and TRBJ2-2, is NAGVMQNPRHLVRRRGQEARLRCSPMKGHSHVYWYRQLPEEGLKFMVYLQKENIIDESGMPKERFSAEFPKEGPSILRIQQVVRGDSAAYFCASSLYRAGELFFGEGSRLTVL.

The CDR3 DNA is TGTGCCAGCACTCCCACAGGGGGCATCTATGGCTACACCTTC. Its protein product is CASTPTGGIYGYTF. V is TRBV28 and J is TRBJ1-2; 9 bases match TRBD1. The CDR3 spans 14 residues. The germline V gene has CDR1 MDHEN and CDR2 SYDVKM. V shed 7 bases and J 4 bases; nucleotides not matched to a gene: 7.

J is TRBJ2-7 and V is TRBV19, with no clear D. There are 13 residues in the CDR3. The V gene lost 2 bases and the J gene lost 5 bases, with 10 bases spanning the gap. The germline CDR1 and CDR2 sequences are LNHDA and SQIVND (reference sequence). Written as DNA, the CDR3 is TGTGCCAGTAGTATAATCGGGTTCCACGAGCAGTACTTC. It yields the protein CASSIIGFHEQYF. Full variable domain (missing parts from reference TRBV19 and TRBJ2-7): DGGITQSPKYLFRKEGQNVTLSCEQNLNHDAMYWYRQDPGQGLRLIYYSQIVNDFQKGDIAEGYSVSREKKESFPLTVTSAQKNPTAFYLCASSIIGFHEQYFGPGTRLTVT.

V and J are TRBV6-1 and TRBJ2-5; possibly TRBD1 for D (5 bases). Germline CDR1 is MNHNS and CDR2 is SASEGT. The CDR3 is made up of 15 amino acids. V lost 0 bases, J lost 2 bases, and 10 bases lay in between. DNA of the CDR3: TGTGCCAGCAGTGAAGCCGACAGTAGGCAAGAGACCCAGTACTTC. Residues: CASSEADSRQETQYF.

This clone was seen a handful of times. The rearrangement uses TRBV19 and TRBJ2-4, with 9 bases lining up with TRBD1. J was trimmed by 0 bases and V by 9 bases; bases with no gene match: 6. Germline CDR1 reads LNHDA; CDR2 reads SQIVND (reference sequence). The CDR3 has 15 residues. In DNA form, the CDR3 reads TGTGCCAGCGCGGACAGGGGAATAGCCAAAAACATTCAGTACTTC. Protein: CASADRGIAKNIQYF. Drawing the rest from reference TRBV19 and TRBJ2-4, the complete variable domain is DGGITQSPKYLFRKEGQNVTLSCEQNLNHDAMYWYRQDPGQGLRLIYYSQIVNDFQKGDIAEGYSVSREKKESFPLTVTSAQKNPTAFYLCASADRGIAKNIQYFGAGTRLSVL.

In its sample, this clone was seen a few times. This sequence joins TRBV7-9 and TRBJ1-2; no clear D gene. The V end was cut by 2 bases, the J end by 0 bases, with 10 bases between. The CDR3 has 15 residues. Germline V gene sequence: CDR1 SEHNR, CDR2 FQNEAQ (reference sequence). CDR3 region: CASSLWARSNYGYTF. The CDR3 DNA sequence: TGTGCCAGCAGCTTATGGGCCAGATCTAACTATGGCTACACCTTC.

The rearrangement links TRBV2 to TRBJ2-5, with 8 bases lining up with TRBD1. The CDR3 covers 14 residues. The germline V gene has CDR1 SNHLY and CDR2 FYNNEI. J lost 3 bases, V lost 8 bases, and 8 bases had no gene match. DNA for the CDR3: TGTGCCAGCCACCGGGACAGGTTAGAAGAGACCCAGTACTTC. Amino acid sequence: CASHRDRLEETQYF.

V is TRBV19 and J is TRBJ1-5, with 8 bases aligning to TRBD1. V lost 5 bases and J lost 1; bases outside the gene matches: 4. There are 15 residues in the CDR3. Germline V CDR1 and CDR2: LNHDA, SQIVND (reference sequence). The CDR3 protein is CASSRNRGSNQPQHF. The CDR3 coding sequence is TGTGCCAGTAGTCGTAACAGGGGGAGCAATCAGCCCCAGCATTTT.

This clone was found a few times. The V and J genes are TRBV7-9 and TRBJ2-5; no definite D call. Germline lookup yields CDR1 SEHNR and CDR2 FQNEAQ (reference sequence). V lost 4 bases, J lost 5 bases, and 23 bases lay in between. The CDR3 covers 17 residues. DNA of the CDR3: TGTGCCAGCAGCTATCGTCTATCGGTCGGAGTTGGGGAGACCCAGTACTTC. It specifies CASSYRLSVGVGETQYF. Together with reference TRBV7-9 and TRBJ2-5, the CDR3 gives the full variable domain: DTGVSQNPRHKITKRGQNVTFRCDPISEHNRLYWYRQTLGQGPEFLTYFQNEAQLEKSRLLSDRFSAERPKGSFSTLEIQRTEQGDSAMYLCASSYRLSVGVGETQYFGPGTRLLVL.

The V call is TRBV5-1, the J call TRBJ1-1; 8 bases line up with TRBD1. CDR1 is SGHRS and CDR2 is YFSETQ in the germline V gene. There are 13 residues in the CDR3. V lost 0 bases, J lost 10 bases, and 5 bases stayed unmatched. The chain's CDR3 is CASSLDRGNRAFF. DNA for the CDR3: TGCGCCAGCAGCTTGGACAGGGGGAATCGAGCTTTCTTT.

The rearrangement joins TRBV4-2 to TRBJ2-7, with TRBD1 matching 7 bases. This CDR3 region has 15 residues. V lost 2 bases to trimming and J lost 2 bases; unmatched junction nucleotides: 6. The germline CDR1 and CDR2 sequences are LGHNA and YNFKEQ. The CDR3 is CASSQNRDRAYEQYF. CDR3 DNA: TGTGCCAGCAGCCAAAACCGGGACAGAGCCTACGAGCAGTACTTC.

The chain links TRBV7-9 to TRBJ2-5, with D perhaps TRBD1 (5 bases). The CDR3 sequence is 14 residues long. CDR1 is SEHNR, CDR2 FQNEAQ, per germline (reference sequence). Trimming removed 3 bases at V and 2 bases at J, with 10 bases between. The CDR3 bases are TGTGCCAGCAGCTTGGTGACAGAGCAAGAGACCCAGTACTTC. It codes for CASSLVTEQETQYF.

In DNA, the CDR3 is TGTGCCAGCAGTATGACTAGCGGGAGGGATCGAGAGACCCAGTACTTC. Translating it yields CASSMTSGRDRETQYF. The gene calls are TRBV7-2 and TRBJ2-5; TRBD2 matches at 14 bases. CDR3 length equals 16 residues. Germline values: CDR1 SGHTA, CDR2 FQGNSA. V shed 6 bases and J 4 bases; nucleotides not matched to a gene: 7.

The J gene is TRBJ2-7, the V gene TRBV4-2, with 11 nucleotides matching TRBD2. This CDR3 comprises 15 residues. V was clipped by 3 bases and J by 4 bases; unmatched bases: 5. Germline CDR1 LGHNA, CDR2 YNFKEQ. This CDR3 is CASSQFLAGGYEQYF. CDR3 bases: TGTGCCAGCAGCCAGTTCCTAGCGGGAGGTTACGAGCAGTACTTC.

The V call is TRBV7-2, the J call TRBJ2-7, with 10 bases lining up with TRBD2. With V trimmed by 5 bases and J by 3 bases, 10 bases remained unmatched. The germline CDR1 and CDR2 sequences are SGHTA and FQGNSA. This CDR3 is 16 amino acids long. The CDR3, as DNA: TGTGCCAGCAGCGCATACCCGGGACTAGCGATCTACGAGCAGTACTTC. It yields the protein CASSAYPGLAIYEQYF. The variable domain in full, completed from reference TRBV7-2 and TRBJ2-7, reads GAGVSQSPSNKVTEKGKDVELRCDPISGHTALYWYRQSLGQGLEFLIYFQGNSAPDKSGLPSDRFSAERTGGSVSTLTIQRTQQEDSAVYLCASSAYPGLAIYEQYFGPGTRLTVT.

The CDR3 DNA reads as TGTGCCAGCAGCCCGGGGGGCGGGGCCGGTCAGCCCCAGCATTTT. This encodes CASSPGGGAGQPQHF. The V call is TRBV7-6, the J call TRBJ1-5; D might be TRBD1 (6 bases). This CDR3 is built from 15 residues. Deletions cut 5 bases from V and 6 bases from J, with 17 bases between. Germline CDR1 is SGHVS and CDR2 is FNYEAQ.

The V gene is TRBV28, the J gene TRBJ1-6; tentative D call: TRBD1 (5 bases). This CDR3 has 14 residues. Germline CDR1 is MDHEN and CDR2 is SYDVKM. V was cut by 3 bases and J by 10 bases, with 13 bases left in between. CDR3 bases: TGTGCCAGCAGTTTGGGGGGAGTAAGATCACCCCTCCACTTT. This encodes CASSLGGVRSPLHF.

The rearrangement links TRBV27 to TRBJ2-7; tentatively, D is TRBD1 (6 bases). Germline CDR1 is MNHEY and CDR2 is SMNVEV (reference sequence). Trimming stripped 0 bases from V and 4 bases from J, with 10 bases between. CDR3 length: 14 residues. The CDR3 is CASSLSRTAYEQYF. The CDR3 DNA is TGTGCCAGCAGTTTATCCCGGACAGCATACGAGCAGTACTTC.

This chain connects TRBV2 to TRBJ1-5, with no clear D. Germline CDR1 SNHLY, CDR2 FYNNEI. Deletions cut 3 bases from V and 4 bases from J, with 4 bases between. The CDR3 consists of 12 residues. The CDR3 here is CASSDPNQPQHF. CDR3 sequence (DNA): TGTGCCAGCAGTGATCCGAATCAGCCCCAGCATTTT.

A few counts support this clone. This chain links TRBV9 with TRBJ2-1; 9 bases fit TRBD1. The CDR3 sequence is 16 residues long. V lost 0 bases and J lost 2; bases outside the gene matches: 3. Germline V gene lookup returns CDR1 SGDLS and CDR2 YYNGEE. In DNA form, the CDR3 reads TGTGCCAGCAGCGTAGAGGGACAGGGTGCCTACAATGAGCAGTTCTTC. It yields the protein CASSVEGQGAYNEQFF.

V gene TRBV7-9 combines with J gene TRBJ2-1; D is unresolved. Germline V CDR1 and CDR2: SEHNR, FQNEAQ (reference sequence). CDR3 length: 11 residues. V shed 11 bases and J shed 4 bases, with 9 bases lying between them. Written as DNA, the CDR3 is TGTGCCCTAGAGCTATACAATGAGCAGTTCTTC. Translation gives CALELYNEQFF.

The J gene is TRBJ2-1, the V gene TRBV10-3; TRBD2 agrees at 9 bases. The trim removed 10 bases at V and 8 bases at J, leaving 9 bases unmatched. Germline V lookup: CDR1 ENHRY, CDR2 SYGVKD. The CDR3 consists of 13 residues. The CDR3 loop is CATTGTSIYEQFF. The CDR3 bases are TGTGCCACCACCGGGACTAGCATCTATGAGCAGTTCTTC.

The chain uses TRBV4-1 and TRBJ2-7, with 7 bases aligning to TRBD2. The CDR3 is made up of 15 amino acids. V gave up 0 bases and J gave up 3 bases; unmatched junction bases: 5. From germline, CDR1 is MGHRA and CDR2 YSYEKL. CDR3 residues: CASSQELASHYEQYF. The CDR3 bases are TGCGCCAGCAGCCAAGAACTAGCGTCGCACTACGAGCAGTACTTC.

The table lists this clone with a count of one. This chain links TRBV6-5 with TRBJ2-7, with 7 bases fitting TRBD1. Germline trimming cut 8 bases from V and 3 bases from J; bases unmatched to any gene: 7. The CDR3 loop spans 13 amino acids. Germline CDR1 MNHEY, CDR2 SVGAGI. CDR3 protein: CASRRDSYYEQYF. In DNA form, the CDR3 reads TGTGCCAGCCGACGGGACAGTTACTACGAGCAGTACTTC.

This chain links TRBV5-4 with TRBJ2-7; TRBD2 agrees at 7 bases. Germline CDR1 reads SGHNT; CDR2 reads YYREEE (reference sequence). The CDR3 has 15 amino acids. J gave up 2 bases and V 0 bases, and 5 bases lay outside the gene matches. Here the CDR3 DNA reads TGTGCCAGCAGCTTGGAGCGGGATTTTGCCTACGAGCAGTACTTC. Its protein is CASSLERDFAYEQYF.

V gene TRBV7-8 combines with J gene TRBJ1-1; 7 nucleotides align to TRBD1. V gave up 5 bases and J gave up 3 bases; unmatched junction bases: 3. The germline V gene has CDR1 SGHVS and CDR2 FQNEAQ. This CDR3 is 13 amino acids long. The CDR3 DNA reads TGTGCCAGCAGCCTCGACAGGGACACTGAAGCTTTCTTT. Residues: CASSLDRDTEAFF.

This clone showed up just a few times. The rearrangement uses TRBV7-2 and TRBJ1-1; D not resolved. This CDR3 comprises 14 residues. From germline, CDR1 is SGHTA and CDR2 FQGNSA. Trimming cost V 4 bases and J 2 bases, with 11 bases left between them. The CDR3 protein is CASSSDGLNTEAFF. The CDR3 bases are TGTGCCAGCAGCTCAGACGGACTAAACACTGAAGCTTTCTTT.